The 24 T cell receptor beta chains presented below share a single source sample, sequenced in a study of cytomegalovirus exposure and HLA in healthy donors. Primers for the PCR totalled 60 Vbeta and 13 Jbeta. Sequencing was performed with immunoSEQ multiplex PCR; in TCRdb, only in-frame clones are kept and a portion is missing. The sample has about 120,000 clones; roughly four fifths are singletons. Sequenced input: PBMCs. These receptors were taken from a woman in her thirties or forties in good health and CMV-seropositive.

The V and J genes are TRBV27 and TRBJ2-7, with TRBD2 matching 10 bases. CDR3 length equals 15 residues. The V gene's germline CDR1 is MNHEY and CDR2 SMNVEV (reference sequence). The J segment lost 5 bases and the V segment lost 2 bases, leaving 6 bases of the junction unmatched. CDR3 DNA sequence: TGTGCCAGCAGTTTACTAGCGGGAGTTCCCCACGAGCAGTACTTC. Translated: CASSLLAGVPHEQYF.

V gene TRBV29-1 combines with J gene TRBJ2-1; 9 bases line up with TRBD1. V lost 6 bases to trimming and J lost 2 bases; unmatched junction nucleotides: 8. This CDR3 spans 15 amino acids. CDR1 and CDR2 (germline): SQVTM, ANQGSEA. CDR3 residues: CSVDMDRGPYNEQFF. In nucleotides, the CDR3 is TGCAGCGTCGACATGGACAGGGGTCCCTACAATGAGCAGTTCTTC.

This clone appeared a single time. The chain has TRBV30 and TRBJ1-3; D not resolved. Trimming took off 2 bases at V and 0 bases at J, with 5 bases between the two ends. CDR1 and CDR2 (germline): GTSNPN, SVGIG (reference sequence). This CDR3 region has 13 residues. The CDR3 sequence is CAWSPGSGNTIYF. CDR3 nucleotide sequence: TGTGCCTGGAGTCCGGGCTCTGGAAACACCATATATTTT.

CDR3 in amino acids: CASAGGFGAFF. The CDR3, as DNA: TGTGCCAGTGCAGGTGGGTTTGGAGCTTTCTTT. The rearrangement joins TRBV11-2 to TRBJ1-1; no definite D call. Trimming stripped 9 bases from V and 10 bases from J, with 15 bases between. Germline CDR1 reads SGHAT; CDR2 reads FQNNGV. The CDR3 is 11 residues long.

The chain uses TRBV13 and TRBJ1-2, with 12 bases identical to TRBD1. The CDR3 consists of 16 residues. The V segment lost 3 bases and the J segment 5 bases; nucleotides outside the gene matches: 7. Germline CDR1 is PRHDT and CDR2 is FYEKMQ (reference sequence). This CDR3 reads CASSLRGQGALYGYTF. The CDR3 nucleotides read TGTGCCAGCAGCTTGAGGGGACAGGGGGCGCTTTATGGCTACACCTTC.

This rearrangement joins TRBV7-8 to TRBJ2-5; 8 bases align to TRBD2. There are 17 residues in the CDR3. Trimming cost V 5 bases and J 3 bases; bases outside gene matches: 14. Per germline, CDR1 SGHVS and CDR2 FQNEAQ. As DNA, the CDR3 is TGTGCCAGCAGCCACACGGGGGTAGCGGGAAAAGAAGAGACCCAGTACTTC. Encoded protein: CASSHTGVAGKEETQYF.

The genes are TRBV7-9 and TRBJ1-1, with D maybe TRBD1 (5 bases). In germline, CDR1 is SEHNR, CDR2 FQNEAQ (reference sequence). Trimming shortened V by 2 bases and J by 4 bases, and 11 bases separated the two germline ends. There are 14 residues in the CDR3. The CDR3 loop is CASSLSGAGTEAFF. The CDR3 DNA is TGTGCCAGCAGCTTATCTGGGGCCGGCACTGAAGCTTTCTTT. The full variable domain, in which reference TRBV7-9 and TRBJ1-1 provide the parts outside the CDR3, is DTGVSQNPRHKITKRGQNVTFRCDPISEHNRLYWYRQTLGQGPEFLTYFQNEAQLEKSRLLSDRFSAERPKGSFSTLEIQRTEQGDSAMYLCASSLSGAGTEAFFGQGTRLTVV.

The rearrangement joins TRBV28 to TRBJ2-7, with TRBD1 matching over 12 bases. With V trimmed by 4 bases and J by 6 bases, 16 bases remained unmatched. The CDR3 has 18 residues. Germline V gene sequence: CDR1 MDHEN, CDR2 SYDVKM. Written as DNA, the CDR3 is TGTGCCAGCAGTTACCGGGACAGGGGGCTTTTATTTGGAGGCGAGCAGTACTTC. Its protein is CASSYRDRGLLFGGEQYF.

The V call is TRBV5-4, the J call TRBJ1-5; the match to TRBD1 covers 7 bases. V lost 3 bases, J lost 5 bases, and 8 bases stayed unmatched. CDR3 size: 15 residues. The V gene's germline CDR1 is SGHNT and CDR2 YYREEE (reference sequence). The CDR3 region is CASSSGTDRDQPQHF. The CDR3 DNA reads TGTGCCAGCAGCTCAGGGACAGACAGGGATCAGCCCCAGCATTTT. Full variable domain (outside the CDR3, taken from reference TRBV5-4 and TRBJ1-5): ETGVTQSPTHLIKTRGQQVTLRCSSQSGHNTVSWYQQALGQGPQFIFQYYREEENGRGNFPPRFSGLQFPNYSSELNVNALELDDSALYLCASSSGTDRDQPQHFGDGTRLSIL.

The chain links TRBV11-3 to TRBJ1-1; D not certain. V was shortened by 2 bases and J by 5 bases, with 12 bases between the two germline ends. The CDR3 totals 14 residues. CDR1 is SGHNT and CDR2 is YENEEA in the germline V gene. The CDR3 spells CASSLSSGVTEAFF. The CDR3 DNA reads TGTGCCAGCAGCTTATCAAGTGGAGTGACTGAAGCTTTCTTT.

In nucleotides, the CDR3 is TGCAGCGCCCGACGGACAGATAACTATGGCTACACCTTC. This codes for CSARRTDNYGYTF. V usage is TRBV29-1 and J usage is TRBJ1-2, with D tentatively TRBD1 (6 bases). Between the trimmed V and J ends, which lost 7 bases and 1 base, there was a span of 13 bases. CDR1 SQVTM and CDR2 ANQGSEA come from the germline V gene. This CDR3 comprises 13 residues.

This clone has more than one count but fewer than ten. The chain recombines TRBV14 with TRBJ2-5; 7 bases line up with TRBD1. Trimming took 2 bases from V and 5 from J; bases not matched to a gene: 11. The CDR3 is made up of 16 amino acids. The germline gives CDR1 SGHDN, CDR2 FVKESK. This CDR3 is CASSQLGTARRETQYF. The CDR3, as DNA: TGTGCCAGCAGCCAACTCGGGACAGCGCGTCGGGAGACCCAGTACTTC.

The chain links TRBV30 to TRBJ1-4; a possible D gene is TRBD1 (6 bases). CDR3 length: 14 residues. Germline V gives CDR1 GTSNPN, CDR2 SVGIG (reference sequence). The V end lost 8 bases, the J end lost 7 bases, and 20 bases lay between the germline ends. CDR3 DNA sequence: TGTGCCCGGGGGCCCGACGGGGGGGGTGAAAAACTGTTTTTT. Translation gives CARGPDGGGEKLFF.

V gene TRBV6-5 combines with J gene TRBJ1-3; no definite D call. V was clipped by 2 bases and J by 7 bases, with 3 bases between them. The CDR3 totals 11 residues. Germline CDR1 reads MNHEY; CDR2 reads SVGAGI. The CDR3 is CASSYRNTIYF. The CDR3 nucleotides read TGTGCCAGCAGTTACCGGAACACCATATATTTT.

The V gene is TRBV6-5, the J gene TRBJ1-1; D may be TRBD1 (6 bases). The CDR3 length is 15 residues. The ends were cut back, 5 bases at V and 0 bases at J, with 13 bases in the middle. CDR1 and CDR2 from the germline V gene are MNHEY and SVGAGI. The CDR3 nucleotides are TGTGCCAGCAGTCGCTCCCAGGGGATGAACACTGAAGCTTTCTTT. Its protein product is CASSRSQGMNTEAFF.

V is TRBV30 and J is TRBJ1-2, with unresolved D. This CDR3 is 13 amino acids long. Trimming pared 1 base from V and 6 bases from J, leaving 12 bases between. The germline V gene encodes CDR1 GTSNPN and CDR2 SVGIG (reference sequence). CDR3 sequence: CAWSGARLDGYTF. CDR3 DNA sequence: TGTGCCTGGAGTGGGGCCCGTTTGGATGGCTACACCTTC. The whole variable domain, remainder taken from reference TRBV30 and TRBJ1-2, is SQTIHQWPATLVQPVGSPLSLECTVEGTSNPNLYWYRQAAGRGLQLLFYSVGIGQISSEVPQNLSASRPQDRQFILSSKKLLLSDSGFYLCAWSGARLDGYTFGSGTRLTVV.

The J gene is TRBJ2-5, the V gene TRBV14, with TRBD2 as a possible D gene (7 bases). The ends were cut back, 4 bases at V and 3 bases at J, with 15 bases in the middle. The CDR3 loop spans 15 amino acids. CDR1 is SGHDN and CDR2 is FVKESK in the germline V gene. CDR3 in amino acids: CASSRRGAGEETQYF. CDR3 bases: TGTGCCAGCAGCCGACGGGGGGCAGGAGAAGAGACCCAGTACTTC.

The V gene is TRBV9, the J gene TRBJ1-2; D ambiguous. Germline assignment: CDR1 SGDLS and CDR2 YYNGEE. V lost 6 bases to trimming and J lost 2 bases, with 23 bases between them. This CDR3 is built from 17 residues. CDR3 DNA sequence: TGTGCCAGCAATGAAGTTCTCCAAACTTCCCCGAACTATGGCTACACCTTC. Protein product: CASNEVLQTSPNYGYTF.

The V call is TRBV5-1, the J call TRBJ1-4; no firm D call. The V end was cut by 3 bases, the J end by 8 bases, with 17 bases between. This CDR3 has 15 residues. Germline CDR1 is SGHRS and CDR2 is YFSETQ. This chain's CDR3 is CASSSGGGGGEKLFF. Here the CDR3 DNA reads TGCGCCAGCAGCTCCGGAGGCGGCGGTGGCGAAAAACTGTTTTTT.

CDR3 DNA: TGTGCCAGCAGCTCCGGCGGATTAGGTAGCAATCAGCCCCAGCATTTT. This encodes CASSSGGLGSNQPQHF. The V call is TRBV11-2, the J call TRBJ1-5; D gene uncertain. The V end was cut by 4 bases, the J end by 0 bases, with 13 bases between. In germline, CDR1 is SGHAT, CDR2 FQNNGV. This CDR3 is 16 amino acids long. Variable domain in full (rest from reference TRBV11-2 and TRBJ1-5): EAGVAQSPRYKIIEKRQSVAFWCNPISGHATLYWYQQILGQGPKLLIQFQNNGVVDDSQLPKDRFSAERLKGVDSTLKIQPAKLEDSAVYLCASSSGGLGSNQPQHFGDGTRLSIL.

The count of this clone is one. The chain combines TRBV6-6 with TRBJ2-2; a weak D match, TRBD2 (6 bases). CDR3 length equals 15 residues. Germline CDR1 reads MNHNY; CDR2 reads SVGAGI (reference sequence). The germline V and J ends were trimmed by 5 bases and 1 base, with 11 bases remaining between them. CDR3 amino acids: CASSPSGWNTGELFF. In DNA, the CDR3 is TGTGCCAGCAGTCCCAGCGGGTGGAACACCGGGGAGCTGTTTTTT.

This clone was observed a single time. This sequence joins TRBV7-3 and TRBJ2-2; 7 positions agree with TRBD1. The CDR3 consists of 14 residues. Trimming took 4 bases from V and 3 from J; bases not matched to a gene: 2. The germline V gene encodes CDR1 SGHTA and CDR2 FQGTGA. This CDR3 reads CASSSGQHTGELFF. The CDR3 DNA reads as TGTGCCAGCAGCTCGGGACAGCACACCGGGGAGCTGTTTTTT.

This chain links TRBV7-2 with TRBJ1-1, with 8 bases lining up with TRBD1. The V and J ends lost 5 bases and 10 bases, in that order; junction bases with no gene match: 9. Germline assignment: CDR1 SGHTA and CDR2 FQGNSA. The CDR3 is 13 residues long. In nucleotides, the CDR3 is TGTGCCAGCAGCCGCACGCAGGGGGCTGTAGCTTTCTTT. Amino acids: CASSRTQGAVAFF.

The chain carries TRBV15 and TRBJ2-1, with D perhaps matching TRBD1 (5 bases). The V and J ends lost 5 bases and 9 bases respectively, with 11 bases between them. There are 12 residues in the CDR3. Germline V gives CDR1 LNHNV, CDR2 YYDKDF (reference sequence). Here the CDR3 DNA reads TGTGCCACCAGCGTAAATAGGGGTGAGCAGTTCTTC. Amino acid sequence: CATSVNRGEQFF.